The clone carrying this T cell receptor (beta chain) has just a few counts. The antigen remains unidentified. TCRdb independently ran MiXCR on the 5' RACE reads; one entry per CDR3 protein. The table lists 110,000 or so distinct CDR3 sequences, about 20% of them singletons. V was clipped by 2 bases and J by 5 bases, with 16 bases between them. In germline, CDR1 is LNHDA, CDR2 SQIVND (reference sequence). The CDR3 has 15 residues. This record belongs to a study of T-cell memory formation after mild COVID-19. Study-wide background: Largely donor-specific sequence clusters came from a couple of donors. Study-level points and caveats: Clones shrinking between day 15 and 85 showed a balanced CD4/CD8 split, and those that grew later tilted toward CD4+. Among CD4+ contracting clones, most were CM and EM, and CD8+ ones EMRA. Cross-reactive memory seemingly joined, as some responding clones were found in pre-infection memory.

This TCR was sampled from a man younger than 30 who had mild COVID-19 (a few samples of this study predate the infection). Cell type and time point are not known. V and J are TRBV19 and TRBJ2-7, with D perhaps being TRBD1 or TRBD2 (5 bases each). Sample: PBMCs or a T cell subset sorted from them (not recorded which). The CDR3 loop reads CASSIQVQGVDEQYF. Here the CDR3 DNA reads TGTGCCAGTAGTATACAAGTCCAGGGAGTCGACGAGCAGTACTTC.